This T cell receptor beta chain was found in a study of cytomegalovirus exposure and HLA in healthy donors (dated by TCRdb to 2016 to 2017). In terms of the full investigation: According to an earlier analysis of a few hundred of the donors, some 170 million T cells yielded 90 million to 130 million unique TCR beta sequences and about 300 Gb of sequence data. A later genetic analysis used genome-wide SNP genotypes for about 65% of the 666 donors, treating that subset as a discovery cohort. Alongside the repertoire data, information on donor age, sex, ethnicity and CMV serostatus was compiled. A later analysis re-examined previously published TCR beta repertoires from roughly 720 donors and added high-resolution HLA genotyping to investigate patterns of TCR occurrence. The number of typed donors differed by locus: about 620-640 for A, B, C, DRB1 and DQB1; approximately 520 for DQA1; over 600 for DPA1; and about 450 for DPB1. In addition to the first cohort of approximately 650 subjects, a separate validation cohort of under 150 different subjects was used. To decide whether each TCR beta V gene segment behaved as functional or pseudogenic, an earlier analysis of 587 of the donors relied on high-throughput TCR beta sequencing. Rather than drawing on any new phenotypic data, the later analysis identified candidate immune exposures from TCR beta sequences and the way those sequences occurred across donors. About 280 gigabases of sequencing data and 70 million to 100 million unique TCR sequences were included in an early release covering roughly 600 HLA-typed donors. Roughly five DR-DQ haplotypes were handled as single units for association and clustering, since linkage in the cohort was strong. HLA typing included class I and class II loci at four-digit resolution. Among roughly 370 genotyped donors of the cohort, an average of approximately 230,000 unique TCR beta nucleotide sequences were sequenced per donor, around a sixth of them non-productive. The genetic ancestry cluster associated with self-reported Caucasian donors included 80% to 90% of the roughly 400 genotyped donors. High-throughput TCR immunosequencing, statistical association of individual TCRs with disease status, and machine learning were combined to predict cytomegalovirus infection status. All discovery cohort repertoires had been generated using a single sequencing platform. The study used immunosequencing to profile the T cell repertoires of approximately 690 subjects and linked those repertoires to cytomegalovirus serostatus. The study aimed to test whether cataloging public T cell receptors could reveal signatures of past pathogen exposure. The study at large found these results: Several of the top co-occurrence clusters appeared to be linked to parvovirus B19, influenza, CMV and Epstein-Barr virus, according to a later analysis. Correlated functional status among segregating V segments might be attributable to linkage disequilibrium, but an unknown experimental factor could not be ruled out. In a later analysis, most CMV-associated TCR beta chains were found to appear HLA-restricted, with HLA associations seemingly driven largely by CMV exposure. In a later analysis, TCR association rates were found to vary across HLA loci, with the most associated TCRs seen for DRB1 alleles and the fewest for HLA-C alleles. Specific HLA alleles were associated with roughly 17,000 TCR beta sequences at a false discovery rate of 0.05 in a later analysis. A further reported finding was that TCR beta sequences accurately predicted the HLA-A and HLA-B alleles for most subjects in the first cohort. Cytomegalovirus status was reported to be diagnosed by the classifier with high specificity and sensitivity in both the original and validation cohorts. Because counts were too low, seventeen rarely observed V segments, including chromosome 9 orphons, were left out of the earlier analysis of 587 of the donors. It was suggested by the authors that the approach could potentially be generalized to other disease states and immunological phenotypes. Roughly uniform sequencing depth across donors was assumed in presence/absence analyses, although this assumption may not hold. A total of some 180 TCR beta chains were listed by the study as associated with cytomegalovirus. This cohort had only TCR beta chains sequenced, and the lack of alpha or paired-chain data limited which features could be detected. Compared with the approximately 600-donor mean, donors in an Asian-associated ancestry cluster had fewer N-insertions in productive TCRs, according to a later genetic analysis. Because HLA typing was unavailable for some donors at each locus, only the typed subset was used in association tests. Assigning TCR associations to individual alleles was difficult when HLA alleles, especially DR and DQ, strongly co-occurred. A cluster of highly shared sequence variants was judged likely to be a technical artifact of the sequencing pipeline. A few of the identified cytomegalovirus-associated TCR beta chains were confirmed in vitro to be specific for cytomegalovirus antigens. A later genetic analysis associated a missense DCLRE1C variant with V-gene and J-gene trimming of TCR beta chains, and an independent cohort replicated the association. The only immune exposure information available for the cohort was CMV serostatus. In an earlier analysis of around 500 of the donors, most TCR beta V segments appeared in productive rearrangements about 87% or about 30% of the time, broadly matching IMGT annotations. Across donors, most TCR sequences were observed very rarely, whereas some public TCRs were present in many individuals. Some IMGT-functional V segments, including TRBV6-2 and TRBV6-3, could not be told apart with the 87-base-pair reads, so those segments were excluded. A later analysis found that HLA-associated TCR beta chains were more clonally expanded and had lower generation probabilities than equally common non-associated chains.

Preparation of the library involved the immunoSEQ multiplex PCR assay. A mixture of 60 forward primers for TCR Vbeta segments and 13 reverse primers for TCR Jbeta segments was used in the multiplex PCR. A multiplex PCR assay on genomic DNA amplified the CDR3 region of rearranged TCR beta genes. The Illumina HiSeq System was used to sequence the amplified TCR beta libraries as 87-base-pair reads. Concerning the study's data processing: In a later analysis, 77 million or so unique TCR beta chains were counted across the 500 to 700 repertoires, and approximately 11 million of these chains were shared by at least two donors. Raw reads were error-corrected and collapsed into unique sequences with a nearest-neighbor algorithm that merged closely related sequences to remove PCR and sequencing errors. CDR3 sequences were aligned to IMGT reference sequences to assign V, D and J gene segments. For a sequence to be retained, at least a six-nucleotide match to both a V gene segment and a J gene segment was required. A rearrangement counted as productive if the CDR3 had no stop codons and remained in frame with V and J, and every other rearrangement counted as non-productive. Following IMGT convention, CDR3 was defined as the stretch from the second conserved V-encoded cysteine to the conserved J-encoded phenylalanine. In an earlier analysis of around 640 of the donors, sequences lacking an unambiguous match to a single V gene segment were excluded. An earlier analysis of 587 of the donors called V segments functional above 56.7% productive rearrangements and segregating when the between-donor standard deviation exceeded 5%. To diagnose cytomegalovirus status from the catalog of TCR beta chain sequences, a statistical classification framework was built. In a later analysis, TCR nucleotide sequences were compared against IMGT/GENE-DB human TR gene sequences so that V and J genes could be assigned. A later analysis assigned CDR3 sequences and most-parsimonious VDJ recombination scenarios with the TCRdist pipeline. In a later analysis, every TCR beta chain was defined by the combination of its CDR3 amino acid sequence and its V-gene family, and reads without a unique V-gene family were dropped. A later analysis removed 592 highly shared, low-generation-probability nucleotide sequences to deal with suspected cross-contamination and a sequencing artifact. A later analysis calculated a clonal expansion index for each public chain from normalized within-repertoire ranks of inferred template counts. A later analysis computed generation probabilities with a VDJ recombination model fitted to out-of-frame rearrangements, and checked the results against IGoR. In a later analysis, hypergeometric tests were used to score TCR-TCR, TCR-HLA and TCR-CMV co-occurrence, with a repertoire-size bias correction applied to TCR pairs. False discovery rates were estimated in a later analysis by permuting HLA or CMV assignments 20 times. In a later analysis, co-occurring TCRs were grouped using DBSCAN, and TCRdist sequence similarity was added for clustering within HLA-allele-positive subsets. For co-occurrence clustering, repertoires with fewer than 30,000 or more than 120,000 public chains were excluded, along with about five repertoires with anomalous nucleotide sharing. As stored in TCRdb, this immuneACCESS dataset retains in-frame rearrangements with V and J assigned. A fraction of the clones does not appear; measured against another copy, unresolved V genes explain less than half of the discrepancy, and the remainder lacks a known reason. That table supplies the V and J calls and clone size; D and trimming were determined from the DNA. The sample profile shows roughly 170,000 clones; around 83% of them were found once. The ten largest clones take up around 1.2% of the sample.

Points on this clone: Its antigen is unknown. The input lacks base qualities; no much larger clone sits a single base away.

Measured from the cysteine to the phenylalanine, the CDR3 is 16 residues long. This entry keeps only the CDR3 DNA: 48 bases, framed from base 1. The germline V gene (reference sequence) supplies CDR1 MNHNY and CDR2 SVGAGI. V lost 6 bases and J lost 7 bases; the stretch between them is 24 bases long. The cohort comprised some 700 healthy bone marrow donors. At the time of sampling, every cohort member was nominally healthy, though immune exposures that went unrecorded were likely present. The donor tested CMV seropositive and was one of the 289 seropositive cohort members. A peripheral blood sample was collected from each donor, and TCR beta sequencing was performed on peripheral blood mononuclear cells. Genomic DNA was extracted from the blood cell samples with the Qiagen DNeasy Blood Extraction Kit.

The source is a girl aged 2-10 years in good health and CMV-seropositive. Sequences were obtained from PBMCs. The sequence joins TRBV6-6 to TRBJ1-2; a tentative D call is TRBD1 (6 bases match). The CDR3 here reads CASSTGRGPTSLGYTF. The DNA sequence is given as TGTGCCAGCAGCACGGGCAGGGGACCTACTTCGCTTGGCTACACCTTC.